A single sample is the source of the 21 T cell receptor beta chains below, sequenced in a study of blood T cell repertoires in COVID-19. Only in-frame clones appear in the TCRdb table, and some are missing; sequencing was by immunoSEQ multiplex PCR. Found here are 300,000 to 400,000 clones, about 92% of them singletons; the top ten hold roughly 2.6%. Material for sequencing was PBMCs or T cells enriched from blood (not recorded which). Every receptor here comes from a man aged 55 to 69 who had recovered from COVID-19.

This clone has a handful of counts. This sequence joins TRBV7-2 and TRBJ2-3, with a tentative D call TRBD2 (6 bases). Trimming stripped 4 bases from V and 14 bases from J, with 19 bases between. CDR1 is SGHTA and CDR2 is FQGNSA in the germline V gene. The CDR3 loop spans 13 amino acids. CDR3 DNA sequence: TGTGCCAGCAGCTCATCAGCGGAGATGCGGGGGTATTTT. This encodes CASSSSAEMRGYF.

The chain joins TRBV4-3 to TRBJ1-2; D perhaps matches TRBD1 (5 bases). The germline V and J ends were trimmed by 3 bases and 0 bases, with 17 bases remaining between them. The CDR3 is made up of 17 amino acids. Germline CDR1 LGHNA, CDR2 YSLEER. The CDR3 is CASSQGGTARANYGYTF. As DNA, the CDR3 is TGCGCCAGCAGCCAGGGCGGGACGGCCAGAGCTAACTATGGCTACACCTTC.

This clone was recorded once. The chain couples TRBV5-1 to TRBJ1-6; a weak D match, TRBD1 (5 bases). Trimming removed 2 bases from V and 6 bases from J, with 9 bases in between. This CDR3 spans 14 amino acids. Germline V lookup: CDR1 SGHRS, CDR2 YFSETQ. In nucleotides, the CDR3 is TGCGCCAGCAGCTTCGACAGCCTTAATTCACCCCTCCACTTT. Encoded protein: CASSFDSLNSPLHF.

Notes on this clone: The identical CDR3 is also encoded by other nucleotide sequences in the sample. The rearrangement uses TRBV9 and TRBJ1-3, with a tentative D call TRBD1 (6 bases). From germline, CDR1 is SGDLS and CDR2 YYNGEE. Trimming removed 2 bases at V and 0 bases at J, with 9 bases between. The CDR3 extends over 15 amino acids. The CDR3 spells CASSVGQSSGNTIYF. In DNA form, the CDR3 reads TGTGCCAGCAGCGTCGGACAGAGCTCTGGAAACACCATATATTTT.

This clone was picked up one time. Other DNA sequences in this sample translate to the same CDR3. The V call is TRBV4-1, the J call TRBJ1-2; D might be TRBD1 (5 bases). V lost 1 base to trimming and J lost 4 bases, with 7 bases between them. Germline CDR1 and CDR2: MGHRA and YSYEKL. The CDR3 has 13 amino acids. The CDR3 nucleotides are TGCGCCAGCAGCCAAGGCGGGGGCTATGGCTACACCTTC. It encodes CASSQGGGYGYTF.

J is TRBJ2-7 and V is TRBV4-3, with 9 bases that match TRBD1. The CDR3 sequence is 14 residues long. Germline V lookup: CDR1 LGHNA, CDR2 YSLEER. V gave up 5 bases and J gave up 1 base; unmatched junction bases: 3. This CDR3 is CASSEDRGSYEQYF. As DNA, the CDR3 is TGCGCCAGCAGCGAGGACAGGGGTTCCTACGAGCAGTACTTC.

The chain uses TRBV19 and TRBJ1-1; D is perhaps TRBD1 (5 bases). The germline V gene has CDR1 LNHDA and CDR2 SQIVND (reference sequence). CDR3 length: 15 residues. Between the trimmed V and J ends, which lost 5 bases and 4 bases, there was a span of 17 bases. In DNA, the CDR3 is TGTGCCAGTAGTCCCCACGCCAGGGAGGCCACTGAAGCTTTCTTT. Amino acids: CASSPHAREATEAFF.

The chain couples TRBV6-4 to TRBJ2-3, with D tentatively TRBD1 (5 bases). The V end lost 0 bases, the J end lost 4 bases, and 8 bases lay between the germline ends. Germline V CDR1 and CDR2: MRHNA, SNTAGT. The CDR3 extends over 14 amino acids. CDR3 protein: CASSDSQGADTQYF. CDR3 sequence (DNA): TGTGCCAGCAGTGACTCGCAGGGCGCAGATACGCAGTATTTT.

This clone appeared a few times. This sequence joins TRBV5-4 and TRBJ2-3, with D possibly matching TRBD2 (5 bases). V shed 6 bases and J shed 0 bases, with 11 bases lying between them. Per the germline V gene, CDR1 is SGHNT and CDR2 is YYREEE (reference sequence). The CDR3 length is 14 residues. The DNA for the CDR3 is TGTGCCAGCACCGGGCGGGCTAGCACAGATACGCAGTATTTT. This encodes CASTGRASTDTQYF.

The rearrangement uses TRBV7-3 and TRBJ2-3, with D perhaps matching TRBD1 (6 bases). The CDR3 totals 17 residues. Per the germline V gene, CDR1 is SGHTA and CDR2 is FQGTGA. V lost 4 bases and J lost 1, with 18 bases in between. In DNA form, the CDR3 reads TGTGCCAGCAGCTCACGCCCGTCAGGGGATGGCACAGATACGCAGTATTTT. This gives the protein CASSSRPSGDGTDTQYF.

The rearrangement uses TRBV28 and TRBJ1-2, with D tentatively TRBD1 (6 bases). Trimming left V 1 base short and J 3 bases short, with 15 bases between. From germline, CDR1 is MDHEN and CDR2 SYDVKM. The CDR3 spans 16 residues. This chain's CDR3 is CASSLFQAGQHYGYTF. Written as DNA, the CDR3 is TGTGCCAGCAGTTTATTTCAGGCCGGACAGCACTATGGCTACACCTTC.

Here the CDR3 DNA reads TGTGCCAGCAGCCAAGTCGGGCACGCGGGGGACACCGGGGAGCTGTTTTTT. Translated, it gives CASSQVGHAGDTGELFF. The chain links TRBV3-1 (or the pseudogene TRBV3-2) to TRBJ2-2; 7 bases are shared with TRBD2. This CDR3 has 17 amino acids. Trimming removed 1 base from V and 3 bases from J; junction bases left unmatched: 8. From germline, CDR1 is LGHDT and CDR2 YNNKEL (reference sequence).

The rearrangement uses TRBV12-3 or TRBV12-4 and TRBJ1-6; D remains unclear. This CDR3 has 12 residues. V was cut by 6 bases and J by 13 bases, with 13 bases left in between. This chain's CDR3 is CASRVGVSPLHF. The CDR3 region has the DNA TGTGCCAGCAGGGTCGGTGTTTCTCCCCTCCACTTT.

The rearrangement uses TRBV19 and TRBJ2-1; D unclear. The CDR3 has 12 residues. CDR1 and CDR2 (germline): LNHDA, SQIVND (reference sequence). V dropped 0 bases and J dropped 10 bases, with 7 bases sitting between them. The CDR3 DNA is TGTGCCAGTAGTATAGATCGTGTCGAGCAGTTCTTC. Translated: CASSIDRVEQFF.

The V and J genes are TRBV3-1 (or the pseudogene TRBV3-2) and TRBJ2-1; 7 bases are a match to TRBD1. CDR1 is LGHDT, CDR2 YNNKEL, per germline (reference sequence). J lost 4 bases, V lost 1 base, and 4 bases had no gene match. The CDR3 covers 15 residues. The CDR3 spells CASSQVGTAYNEQFF. CDR3 nucleotide sequence: TGTGCCAGCAGCCAAGTTGGGACAGCGTACAATGAGCAGTTCTTC.

The chain carries TRBV11-2 and TRBJ2-7; D is uncertain. The V gene lost 5 bases and the J gene lost 2 bases, with 13 bases spanning the gap. This CDR3 is 14 amino acids long. CDR1 is SGHAT and CDR2 is FQNNGV in the germline V gene. CDR3 DNA sequence: TGTGCCAGCAGCGTATCTAGTAGCACCTACGAGCAGTACTTC. Translating gives CASSVSSSTYEQYF.

The gene calls are TRBV12-3 or TRBV12-4 and TRBJ1-2; D unresolved. CDR3 size: 12 residues. The CDR3 coding sequence is TGTGCGGCTCTGGGAGCCAACTATGGCTACACCTTC. It codes for CAALGANYGYTF.

The chain combines TRBV4-1 with TRBJ2-3; TRBD1 is a possible D gene (5 bases). The CDR3 is made up of 18 amino acids. The germline gives CDR1 MGHRA, CDR2 YSYEKL. V was cut by 1 base and J by 0 bases, with 17 bases left in between. The CDR3 loop is CASSQVLQGRTSTDTQYF. CDR3 nucleotides: TGCGCCAGCAGCCAAGTTCTCCAGGGTCGAACTAGCACAGATACGCAGTATTTT.

This clone showed up just a few times. The chain recombines TRBV19 with TRBJ2-1, with 8 nucleotides matching TRBD2. J gave up 7 bases and V 5 bases, and 7 bases lay outside the gene matches. CDR1 is LNHDA and CDR2 is SQIVND in the germline V gene (reference sequence). The CDR3 is 14 amino acids. CDR3 loop: CASSFTGGPNEQFF. The CDR3 region has the DNA TGTGCCAGTAGTTTCACGGGAGGGCCGAATGAGCAGTTCTTC.

The table lists this clone with a count of one. The genes are TRBV5-4 and TRBJ2-5; 10 nucleotides match TRBD2. The germline gives CDR1 SGHNT, CDR2 YYREEE (reference sequence). Trimming at V came to 0 bases and at J to 11 bases, leaving 7 bases not matched to a gene. The CDR3 length is 14 residues. The CDR3 region has the DNA TGTGCCAGCAGCTTGGGAGGCCTAGCGGGAGAGCAGTACTTC. This encodes CASSLGGLAGEQYF.

The CDR3: CASSLDGNSGNTIYF. As DNA, the CDR3 is TGTGCCAGCAGCTTAGACGGGAACTCTGGAAACACCATATATTTT. The V gene is TRBV7-3, the J gene TRBJ1-3, with D unclear. The CDR3 is 15 residues long. V lost 2 bases and J lost 0, with 8 bases in between. Germline V CDR1 and CDR2: SGHTA, FQGTGA.